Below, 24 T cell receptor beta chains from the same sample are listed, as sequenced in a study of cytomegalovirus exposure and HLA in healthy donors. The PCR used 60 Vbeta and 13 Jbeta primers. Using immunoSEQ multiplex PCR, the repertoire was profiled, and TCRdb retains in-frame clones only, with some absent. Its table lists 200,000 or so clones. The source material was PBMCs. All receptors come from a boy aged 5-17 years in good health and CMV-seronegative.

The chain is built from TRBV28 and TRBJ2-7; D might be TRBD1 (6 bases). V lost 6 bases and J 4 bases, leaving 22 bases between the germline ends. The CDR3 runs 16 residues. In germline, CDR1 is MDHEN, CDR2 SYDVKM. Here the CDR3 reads CASSVDRLLRIYEQYF. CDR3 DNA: TGTGCCAGCAGCGTGGACAGACTCCTCAGGATATACGAGCAGTACTTC. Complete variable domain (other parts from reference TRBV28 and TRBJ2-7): DVKVTQSSRYLVKRTGEKVFLECVQDMDHENMFWYRQDPGLGLRLIYFSYDVKMKEKGDIPEGYSVSREKKERFSLILESASTNQTSMYLCASSVDRLLRIYEQYFGPGTRLTVT.

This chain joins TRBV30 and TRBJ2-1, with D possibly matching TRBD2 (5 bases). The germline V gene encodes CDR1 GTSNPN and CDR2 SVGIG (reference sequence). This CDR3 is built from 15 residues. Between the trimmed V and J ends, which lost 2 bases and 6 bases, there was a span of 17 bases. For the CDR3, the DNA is TGTGCCTGGAGTTTCGAGTCCTGGAGGCTCAATGAGCAGTTCTTC. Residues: CAWSFESWRLNEQFF.

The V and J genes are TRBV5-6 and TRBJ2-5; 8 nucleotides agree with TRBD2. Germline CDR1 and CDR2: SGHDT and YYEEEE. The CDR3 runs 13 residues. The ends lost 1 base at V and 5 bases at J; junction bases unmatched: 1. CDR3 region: CASSLRGGETQYF. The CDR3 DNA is TGTGCCAGCAGCTTGCGGGGGGGCGAGACCCAGTACTTC. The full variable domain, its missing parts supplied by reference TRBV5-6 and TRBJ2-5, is DAGVTQSPTHLIKTRGQQVTLRCSPKSGHDTVSWYQQALGQGPQFIFQYYEEEERQRGNFPDRFSGHQFPNYSSELNVNALLLGDSALYLCASSLRGGETQYFGPGTRLLVL.

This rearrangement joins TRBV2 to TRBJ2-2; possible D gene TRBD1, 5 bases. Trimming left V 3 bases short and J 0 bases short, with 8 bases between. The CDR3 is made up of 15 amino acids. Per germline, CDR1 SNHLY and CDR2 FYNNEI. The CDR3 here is CASSDRVSNTGELFF. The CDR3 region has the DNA TGTGCCAGCAGTGACAGGGTGTCGAACACCGGGGAGCTGTTTTTT.

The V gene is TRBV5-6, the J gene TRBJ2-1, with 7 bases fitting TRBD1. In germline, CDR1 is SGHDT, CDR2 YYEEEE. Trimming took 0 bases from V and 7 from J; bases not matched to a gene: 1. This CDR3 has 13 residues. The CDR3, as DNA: TGTGCCAGCAGCTTGGAGGGGGCGAATGAGCAGTTCTTC. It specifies CASSLEGANEQFF.

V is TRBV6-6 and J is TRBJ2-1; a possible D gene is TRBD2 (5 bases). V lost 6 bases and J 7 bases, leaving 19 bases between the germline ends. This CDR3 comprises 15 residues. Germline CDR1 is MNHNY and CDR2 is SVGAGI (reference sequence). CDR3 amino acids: CASRLRGSVPNEQFF. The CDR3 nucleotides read TGTGCCAGCAGACTTCGGGGTTCAGTCCCGAATGAGCAGTTCTTC.

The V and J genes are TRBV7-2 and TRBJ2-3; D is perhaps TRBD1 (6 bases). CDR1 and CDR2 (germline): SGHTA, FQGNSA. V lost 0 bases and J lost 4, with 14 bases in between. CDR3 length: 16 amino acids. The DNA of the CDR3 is TGTGCCAGCAGCTTAGCGGGGCAGGGGCGGGCAGATACGCAGTATTTT. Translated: CASSLAGQGRADTQYF.

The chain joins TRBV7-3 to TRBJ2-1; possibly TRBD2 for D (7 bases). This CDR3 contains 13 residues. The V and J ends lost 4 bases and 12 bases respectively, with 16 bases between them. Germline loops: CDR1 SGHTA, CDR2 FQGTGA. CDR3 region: CASSSDEGGRQFF. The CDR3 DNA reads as TGTGCCAGCAGCTCCGATGAGGGGGGGCGGCAGTTCTTC.

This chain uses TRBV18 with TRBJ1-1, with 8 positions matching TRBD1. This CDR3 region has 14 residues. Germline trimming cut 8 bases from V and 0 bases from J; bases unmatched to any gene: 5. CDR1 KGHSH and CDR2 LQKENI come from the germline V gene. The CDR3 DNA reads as TGTGCCAGCACCCTGGACAGGGTGAACACTGAAGCTTTCTTT. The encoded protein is CASTLDRVNTEAFF.

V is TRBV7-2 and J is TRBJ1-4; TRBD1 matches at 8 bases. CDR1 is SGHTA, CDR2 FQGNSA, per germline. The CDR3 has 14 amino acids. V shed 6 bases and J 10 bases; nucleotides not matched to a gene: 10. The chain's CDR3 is CASSPDRAVGKLFF. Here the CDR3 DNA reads TGTGCCAGCAGTCCGGACAGGGCGGTTGGAAAACTGTTTTTT.

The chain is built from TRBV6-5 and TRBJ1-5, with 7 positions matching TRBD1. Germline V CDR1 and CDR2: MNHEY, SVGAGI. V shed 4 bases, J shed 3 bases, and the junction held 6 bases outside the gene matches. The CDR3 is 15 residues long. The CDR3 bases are TGTGCCAGCAGTTTGGACAGGAGCTTCAATCAGCCCCAGCATTTT. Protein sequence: CASSLDRSFNQPQHF.

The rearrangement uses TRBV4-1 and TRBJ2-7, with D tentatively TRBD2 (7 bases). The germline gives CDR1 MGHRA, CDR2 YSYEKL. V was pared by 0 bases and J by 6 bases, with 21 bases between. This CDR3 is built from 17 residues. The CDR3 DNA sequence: TGCGCCAGCAGCCAAGATCCAGGAATGACTAGCAGGGGCGAGCAGTACTTC. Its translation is CASSQDPGMTSRGEQYF.

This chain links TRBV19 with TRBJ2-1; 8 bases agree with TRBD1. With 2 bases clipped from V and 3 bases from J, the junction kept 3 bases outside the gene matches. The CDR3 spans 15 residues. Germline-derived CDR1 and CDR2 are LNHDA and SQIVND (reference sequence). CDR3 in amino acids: CASSIRDRNYNEQFF. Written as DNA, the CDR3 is TGTGCCAGTAGTATACGGGACAGGAACTACAATGAGCAGTTCTTC.

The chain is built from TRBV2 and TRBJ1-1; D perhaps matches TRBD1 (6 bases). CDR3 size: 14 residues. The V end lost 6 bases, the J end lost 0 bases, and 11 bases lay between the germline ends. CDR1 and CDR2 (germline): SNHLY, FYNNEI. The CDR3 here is CASRRTEMNTEAFF. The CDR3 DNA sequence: TGTGCCAGCAGGCGGACAGAAATGAACACTGAAGCTTTCTTT.

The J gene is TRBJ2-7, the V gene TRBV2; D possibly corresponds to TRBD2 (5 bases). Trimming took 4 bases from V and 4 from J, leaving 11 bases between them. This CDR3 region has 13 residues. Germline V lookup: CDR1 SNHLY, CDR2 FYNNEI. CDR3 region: CASSAEGSYEQYF. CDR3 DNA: TGTGCCAGCAGTGCAGAGGGATCTTACGAGCAGTACTTC.

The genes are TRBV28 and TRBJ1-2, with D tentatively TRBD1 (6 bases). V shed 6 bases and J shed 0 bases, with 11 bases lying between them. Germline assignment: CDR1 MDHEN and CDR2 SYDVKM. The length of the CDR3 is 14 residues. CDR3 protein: CASSRNRANYGYTF. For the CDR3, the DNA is TGTGCCAGCAGCCGGAACAGGGCTAACTATGGCTACACCTTC.

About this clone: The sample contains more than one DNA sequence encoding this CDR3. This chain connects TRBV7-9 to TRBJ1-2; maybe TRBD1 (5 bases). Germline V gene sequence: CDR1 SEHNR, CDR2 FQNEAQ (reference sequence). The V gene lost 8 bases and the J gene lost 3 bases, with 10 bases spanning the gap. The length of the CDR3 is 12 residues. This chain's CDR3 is CASSRDYYGYTF. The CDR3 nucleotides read TGTGCCAGCTCCAGGGATTACTATGGCTACACCTTC. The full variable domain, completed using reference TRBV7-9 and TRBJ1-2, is DTGVSQNPRHKITKRGQNVTFRCDPISEHNRLYWYRQTLGQGPEFLTYFQNEAQLEKSRLLSDRFSAERPKGSFSTLEIQRTEQGDSAMYLCASSRDYYGYTFGSGTRLTVV.

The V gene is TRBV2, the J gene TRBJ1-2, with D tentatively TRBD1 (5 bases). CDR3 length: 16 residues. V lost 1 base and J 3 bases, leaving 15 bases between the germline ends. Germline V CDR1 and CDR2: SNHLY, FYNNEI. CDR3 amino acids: CASSEGRGASHYGYTF. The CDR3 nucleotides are TGTGCCAGCAGTGAAGGTCGCGGGGCTTCACACTATGGCTACACCTTC.

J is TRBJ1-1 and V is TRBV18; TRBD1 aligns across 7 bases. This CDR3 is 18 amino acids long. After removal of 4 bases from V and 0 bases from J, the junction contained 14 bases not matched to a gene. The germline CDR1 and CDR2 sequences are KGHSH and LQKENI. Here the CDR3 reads CASSRTGDSVGMNTEAFF. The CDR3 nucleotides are TGTGCCAGCTCACGTACAGGGGATTCGGTTGGGATGAACACTGAAGCTTTCTTT.

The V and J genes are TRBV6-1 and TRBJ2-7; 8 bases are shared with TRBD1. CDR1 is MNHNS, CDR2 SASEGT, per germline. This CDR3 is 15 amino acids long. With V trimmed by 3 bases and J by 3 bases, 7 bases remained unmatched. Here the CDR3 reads CASSEGGTGFYEQYF. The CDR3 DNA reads TGTGCCAGCAGTGAGGGTGGGACAGGATTCTACGAGCAGTACTTC.

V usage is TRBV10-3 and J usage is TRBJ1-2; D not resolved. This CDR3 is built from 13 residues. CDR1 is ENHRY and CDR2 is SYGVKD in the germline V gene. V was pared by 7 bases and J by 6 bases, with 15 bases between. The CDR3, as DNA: TGTGCCATCACGGAGTTCCTCTCTGATGGCTACACCTTC. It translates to CAITEFLSDGYTF.

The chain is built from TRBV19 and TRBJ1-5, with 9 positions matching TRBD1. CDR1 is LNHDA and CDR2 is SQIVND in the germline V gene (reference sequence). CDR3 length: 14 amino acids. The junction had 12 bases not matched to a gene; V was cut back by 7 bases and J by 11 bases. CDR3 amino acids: CASTARTGERSQHF. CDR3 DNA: TGTGCCAGTACCGCCCGGACAGGGGAACGGTCCCAGCATTTT. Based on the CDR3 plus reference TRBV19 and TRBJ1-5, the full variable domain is DGGITQSPKYLFRKEGQNVTLSCEQNLNHDAMYWYRQDPGQGLRLIYYSQIVNDFQKGDIAEGYSVSREKKESFPLTVTSAQKNPTAFYLCASTARTGERSQHFGDGTRLSIL.

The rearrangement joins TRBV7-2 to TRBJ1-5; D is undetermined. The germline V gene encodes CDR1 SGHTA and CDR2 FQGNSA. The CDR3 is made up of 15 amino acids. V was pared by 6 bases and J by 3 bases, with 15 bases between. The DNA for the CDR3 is TGTGCCAGCAGTCCAGGACGGACTCTCAATCAGCCCCAGCATTTT. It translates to CASSPGRTLNQPQHF.

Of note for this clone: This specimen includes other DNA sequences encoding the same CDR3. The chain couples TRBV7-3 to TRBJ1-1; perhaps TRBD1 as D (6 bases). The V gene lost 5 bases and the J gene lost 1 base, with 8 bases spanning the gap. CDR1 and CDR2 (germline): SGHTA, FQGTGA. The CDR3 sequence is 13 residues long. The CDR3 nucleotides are TGTGCCAGCAGCCAGACAGGGAACACTGAAGCTTTCTTT. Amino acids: CASSQTGNTEAFF.